The T cell receptor beta chain under discussion was sequenced for a study of blood T cells in healthy people across ages. Primers used in a second PCR of about 6 to 11 cycles were a sample-barcoded 5' primer and a J-beta primer mix. One entry per CDR3 protein, called by TCRdb with MiXCR from the 5' RACE reads. The sample holds around 900,000 distinct CDR3 sequences; 51% are singletons and the top ten take around 21%. Germline CDR1 ENHRY, CDR2 SYGVKD. The CDR3 length is 14 residues. Trimming at V came to 6 bases and at J to 1 base, leaving 6 bases not matched to a gene. The sequenced sample was blood. The gene calls are TRBV10-3 and TRBJ2-7; TRBD2 matches 7 bases. This TCR was recovered from a woman aged 55 to 70 in good health. Here the CDR3 DNA reads TGTGCCATCAGCAGGGAGGGTATGTCCTACGAGCAGTACTTC. Protein: CAISREGMSYEQYF.